A single sample gave rise to the 17 T cell receptor beta chains below, sequenced in a study of blood T cell repertoires in COVID-19. The protocol was immunoSEQ multiplex PCR, while the TCRdb copy is restricted to in-frame clones and leaves out a portion. The data show a few hundred thousand clones, with approximately 90% seen just once and under 9.5% held by the top ten. Sequenced: PBMCs or T cells enriched from blood (not recorded which). Receptors were obtained from a man aged 35-49 years who had recovered from COVID-19.

V gene TRBV3-1 (or the pseudogene TRBV3-2) combines with J gene TRBJ2-1; 8 positions agree with TRBD2. Losses at the gene ends were 1 base for V and 6 bases for J; bases not matched to a gene: 14. The germline V gene encodes CDR1 LGHDT and CDR2 YNNKEL (reference sequence). The CDR3 has 18 residues. In DNA, the CDR3 is TGTGCCAGCAGCCAAGGGATCCGACTAGCGAGTCCCCTCAATGAGCAGTTCTTC. As protein: CASSQGIRLASPLNEQFF.

The chain uses TRBV28 and TRBJ1-3; TRBD1 matches at 8 bases. From germline, CDR1 is MDHEN and CDR2 SYDVKM. This CDR3 has 14 residues. V was pared by 2 bases and J by 7 bases, with 4 bases of the junction left unmatched. The DNA of the CDR3 is TGTGCCAGCAGTTTAGCACAGGGGGGCAACACCATATATTTT. It encodes CASSLAQGGNTIYF.

The genes are TRBV3-1 (or the pseudogene TRBV3-2) and TRBJ2-7; 12 nucleotides match TRBD1. Losses at the gene ends were 1 base for V and 5 bases for J; bases not matched to a gene: 3. The length of the CDR3 is 15 residues. Germline CDR1 and CDR2: LGHDT and YNNKEL (reference sequence). As DNA, the CDR3 is TGTGCCAGCAGCCAAGGGGACAGGGGGCGCGACGAGCAGTACTTC. Protein product: CASSQGDRGRDEQYF.

This clone was observed a single time. The chain has TRBV5-8 and TRBJ2-5; 9 nucleotides match TRBD1. CDR3 length: 16 amino acids. Germline-derived CDR1 and CDR2 are SGHTS and YDEGEE. V shed 5 bases, J shed 5 bases, and the junction held 13 bases outside the gene matches. This CDR3 reads CASRDRTGTGTETQYF. CDR3 bases: TGTGCCAGCAGGGATCGGACCGGGACAGGGACGGAGACCCAGTACTTC.

This sequence joins TRBV7-8 and TRBJ1-6; D uncertain. The ends were cut back, 9 bases at V and 2 bases at J, with 8 bases in the middle. Germline V CDR1 and CDR2: SGHVS, FQNEAQ. The CDR3 consists of 13 residues. CDR3 amino acids: CASQSTYNSPLHF. The CDR3 DNA reads as TGTGCCAGTCAATCTACCTATAATTCACCCCTCCACTTT.

The chain joins TRBV30 to TRBJ2-2; no clear D. Trimming shortened V by 3 bases and J by 4 bases, and 9 bases separated the two germline ends. This CDR3 spans 13 amino acids. Per germline, CDR1 GTSNPN and CDR2 SVGIG (reference sequence). In DNA form, the CDR3 reads TGTGCCTGGAGCAATAGAGGCACCGGGGAGCTGTTTTTT. Translation gives CAWSNRGTGELFF.

This chain uses TRBV9 with TRBJ1-4; D unclear. V was clipped by 0 bases and J by 10 bases, with 13 bases between them. Germline V gene lookup returns CDR1 SGDLS and CDR2 YYNGEE. The CDR3 is made up of 14 amino acids. The CDR3 region is CASSVGEGWGKLFF. CDR3 nucleotide sequence: TGTGCCAGCAGCGTAGGGGAGGGATGGGGAAAACTGTTTTTT. The whole variable domain, remainder taken from reference TRBV9 and TRBJ1-4, is DSGVTQTPKHLITATGQRVTLRCSPRSGDLSVYWYQQSLDQGLQFLIQYYNGEERAKGNILERFSAQQFPDLHSELNLSSLELGDSALYFCASSVGEGWGKLFFGSGTQLSVL.

A few counts support this clone. CDR3 protein: CSVLPGYPYEQYF. In DNA, the CDR3 is TGCAGCGTTCTCCCGGGATACCCATACGAGCAGTACTTC. The chain links TRBV29-1 to TRBJ2-7, with D tentatively TRBD2 (5 bases). Germline V gives CDR1 SQVTM, CDR2 ANQGSEA. V lost 5 bases, J lost 4 bases, and 15 bases lay in between. The CDR3 is 13 amino acids.

The chain joins TRBV12-3 or TRBV12-4 to TRBJ1-1; 7 positions agree with TRBD1. V lost 2 bases, J lost 11 bases, and 8 bases stayed unmatched. This CDR3 has 13 residues. The CDR3, as DNA: TGTGCCAGCAGTTTAATGGCAGGGGGTGAGGCTTTCTTT. Translation: CASSLMAGGEAFF.

The chain recombines TRBV13 with TRBJ2-5; TRBD1 is a possible D gene (6 bases). CDR1 PRHDT and CDR2 FYEKMQ come from the germline V gene (reference sequence). Trimming left V 1 base short and J 5 bases short, with 8 bases between. CDR3 length: 13 residues. CDR3 bases: TGTGCCAGCAGCTTAGACAGGGCGGAGACCCAGTACTTC. Residues: CASSLDRAETQYF.

Concerning this clone itself: Other DNA sequences in the sample encode the same CDR3. The chain links TRBV7-9 to TRBJ1-2; 8 bases are shared with TRBD1. Germline V gene lookup returns CDR1 SEHNR and CDR2 FQNEAQ (reference sequence). This CDR3 region has 15 residues. The J segment lost 6 bases and the V segment lost 0 bases, leaving 6 bases of the junction unmatched. The CDR3 sequence: CASSLAGQGWNGYTF. DNA for the CDR3: TGTGCCAGCAGCTTAGCCGGACAGGGATGGAATGGCTACACCTTC.

This chain connects TRBV13 to TRBJ2-7; 8 nucleotides line up with TRBD2. V lost 4 bases and J lost 4; bases outside the gene matches: 6. Germline values: CDR1 PRHDT, CDR2 FYEKMQ (reference sequence). The CDR3 contains 14 residues. CDR3 nucleotide sequence: TGTGCCAGCAGCTACGGACTAGCAAGATACGAGCAGTACTTC. The encoded protein is CASSYGLARYEQYF.

CDR3 region: CASSLASGGRNQPQHF. The CDR3 DNA is TGTGCCAGCAGCTTAGCGTCAGGGGGCCGCAATCAGCCCCAGCATTTT. The chain has TRBV7-9 and TRBJ1-5; 8 positions match TRBD1. The CDR3 has 16 amino acids. The J segment lost 2 bases and the V segment lost 0 bases, leaving 3 bases of the junction unmatched. The germline V gene encodes CDR1 SEHNR and CDR2 FQNEAQ (reference sequence).

The genes are TRBV11-3 and TRBJ1-2, with D tentatively TRBD1 (5 bases). CDR1 and CDR2 from the germline V gene are SGHNT and YENEEA. Trimming removed 5 bases from V and 7 bases from J, with 17 bases in between. This CDR3 contains 14 residues. In DNA form, the CDR3 reads TGTGCCAGCAGCCCCAGCCCAGGGCCTATTGGCTACACCTTC. It specifies CASSPSPGPIGYTF.

V usage is TRBV29-1 and J usage is TRBJ1-5; D is unresolved. The germline V and J ends were trimmed by 4 bases and 5 bases, with 12 bases remaining between them. CDR3 size: 13 residues. Germline-derived CDR1 and CDR2 are SQVTM and ANQGSEA. This chain's CDR3 is CSVARSPDQPQHF. CDR3 sequence (DNA): TGCAGCGTTGCCCGGTCCCCTGATCAGCCCCAGCATTTT.

This clone showed up just a few times. J is TRBJ1-1 and V is TRBV6-2 or TRBV6-3; no clear D. Trimming pared 5 bases from V and 1 base from J, leaving 8 bases between. The CDR3 has 13 amino acids. CDR1 is MNHEY, CDR2 SVGEGT, per germline. CDR3 amino acids: CASSTSQNTEAFF. In DNA, the CDR3 is TGTGCCAGCAGTACATCCCAGAACACTGAAGCTTTCTTT.

This sequence joins TRBV11-3 and TRBJ1-1; 7 bases fit TRBD1. Per germline, CDR1 SGHNT and CDR2 YENEEA. With 2 bases clipped from V and 3 bases from J, the junction kept 6 bases outside the gene matches. This CDR3 has 15 residues. The CDR3 nucleotides are TGTGCCAGCAGCTTATCCAGGGGGTATCACACTGAAGCTTTCTTT. It is translated as CASSLSRGYHTEAFF.